The 30 T cell receptor beta chains below come from one sample, sequenced in a study of blood T cell repertoires in COVID-19. Data came from immunoSEQ multiplex PCR; TCRdb stores just in-frame clones and leaves some out. The sample includes more than 150,000 clones, about 84% of them seen just once. Sample: peripheral blood. The origin of the receptors is a woman under 40 with acute or convalescent COVID-19.

This chain connects TRBV28 to TRBJ1-1; D is unclear. The length of the CDR3 is 11 residues. The V gene lost 2 bases and the J gene lost 4 bases, with 2 bases spanning the gap. The germline CDR1 and CDR2 sequences are MDHEN and SYDVKM. In DNA, the CDR3 is TGTGCCAGCAGTTTACTCACTGAAGCTTTCTTT. Translation gives CASSLLTEAFF.

J is TRBJ2-5 and V is TRBV7-2; 9 bases line up with TRBD2. This CDR3 region has 16 residues. Germline lookup yields CDR1 SGHTA and CDR2 FQGNSA. Trimming removed 5 bases from V and 0 bases from J; junction bases left unmatched: 7. The CDR3 nucleotides are TGTGCCAGCAGCGCGATAGCGGGAGCGTACCAAGAGACCCAGTACTTC. It specifies CASSAIAGAYQETQYF.

The V and J genes are TRBV11-1 and TRBJ2-3; 12 bases are a match to TRBD1. Trimming at V came to 8 bases and at J to 5 bases, leaving 5 bases not matched to a gene. Germline values: CDR1 SGHAT, CDR2 FQDESV (reference sequence). This CDR3 contains 14 residues. The CDR3 loop is CASLGQGAKDTQYF. The CDR3 nucleotides read TGTGCCAGCCTGGGACAGGGGGCCAAAGATACGCAGTATTTT.

This chain uses TRBV5-4 with TRBJ1-5; 9 bases agree with TRBD1. The CDR3 is made up of 17 amino acids. The J segment lost 6 bases and the V segment lost 3 bases, leaving 13 bases of the junction unmatched. Germline V lookup: CDR1 SGHNT, CDR2 YYREEE (reference sequence). This CDR3 is CASSYGGGTGHTQPQHF. The CDR3 coding sequence is TGTGCCAGCAGCTACGGGGGGGGGACAGGGCATACTCAGCCCCAGCATTTT. Looking up the rest from reference TRBV5-4 and TRBJ1-5 gives the full variable domain: ETGVTQSPTHLIKTRGQQVTLRCSSQSGHNTVSWYQQALGQGPQFIFQYYREEENGRGNFPPRFSGLQFPNYSSELNVNALELDDSALYLCASSYGGGTGHTQPQHFGDGTRLSIL.

This chain joins TRBV6-2 or TRBV6-3 and TRBJ2-7; 8 nucleotides match TRBD2. This CDR3 has 14 residues. With 0 bases clipped from V and 6 bases from J, the junction kept 4 bases outside the gene matches. The germline gives CDR1 MNHEY, CDR2 SVGEGT. CDR3 nucleotides: TGTGCCAGCAGTTACTCGACGGGGGGGCTCGAGCAGTACTTC. Amino acids: CASSYSTGGLEQYF.

This chain joins TRBV3-1 (or the pseudogene TRBV3-2) and TRBJ2-4; D is undetermined. This CDR3 comprises 14 residues. V was pared by 0 bases and J by 6 bases, with 9 bases between. CDR1 is LGHDT and CDR2 is YNNKEL in the germline V gene (reference sequence). As DNA, the CDR3 is TGTGCCAGCAGCCAAGATATTGGAGTAAACATTCAGTACTTC. It translates to CASSQDIGVNIQYF.

With regard to this clone: Distinct nucleotide sequences in the sample also encode this CDR3. This chain connects TRBV5-5 to TRBJ2-7, with a possible D match to TRBD2 (6 bases). The CDR3 spans 12 residues. The germline V gene has CDR1 SGHKS and CDR2 YYEKEE (reference sequence). The V and J ends lost 2 bases and 7 bases respectively, with 10 bases between them. The CDR3, as DNA: TGTGCCAGCAGCTTTACGGGGGAAGAGCAGTACTTC. Translated: CASSFTGEEQYF.

The chain combines TRBV9 with TRBJ2-2, with D uncertain. V was trimmed by 2 bases and J by 5 bases, leaving 13 bases between them. The V gene's germline CDR1 is SGDLS and CDR2 YYNGEE. CDR3 size: 15 residues. The CDR3 here is CASSVGGLGTGELFF. The CDR3 bases are TGTGCCAGCAGCGTCGGTGGGCTTGGGACCGGGGAGCTGTTTTTT.

The table lists this clone with a count of one. The rearrangement uses TRBV30 and TRBJ2-7; 10 nucleotides align to TRBD1. The V segment lost 3 bases and the J segment 4 bases; nucleotides outside the gene matches: 3. The CDR3 consists of 13 residues. Germline V gives CDR1 GTSNPN, CDR2 SVGIG (reference sequence). The CDR3, as DNA: TGTGCCTGGAGCGGGGACAGGGGTTACGAGCAGTACTTC. As protein: CAWSGDRGYEQYF.

This clone was seen a single time. This chain connects TRBV27 to TRBJ2-7; 7 bases align to TRBD1. V lost 2 bases, J lost 7 bases, and 8 bases stayed unmatched. Germline values: CDR1 MNHEY, CDR2 SMNVEV (reference sequence). The CDR3 is 14 amino acids. DNA of the CDR3: TGTGCCAGCAGTTTAAGACAGGGCCCATGGGAGCAGTACTTC. It specifies CASSLRQGPWEQYF.

The rearrangement joins TRBV6-5 to TRBJ2-7; 10 bases map to TRBD1. Trimming took 2 bases from V and 4 from J; bases not matched to a gene: 5. CDR3 size: 15 residues. The germline V gene has CDR1 MNHEY and CDR2 SVGAGI. Written as DNA, the CDR3 is TGTGCCAGCAGTTACGCCGGGACAGGGGCGTACGAGCAGTACTTC. This gives the protein CASSYAGTGAYEQYF.

This chain joins TRBV30 and TRBJ2-1, with 8 bases matching TRBD1. Germline CDR1 is GTSNPN and CDR2 is SVGIG (reference sequence). After removal of 2 bases from V and 0 bases from J, the junction contained 6 bases not matched to a gene. This CDR3 is 16 amino acids long. CDR3 in amino acids: CAWSSRTGSSYNEQFF. The DNA for the CDR3 is TGTGCCTGGAGTTCCAGGACAGGGAGCTCCTACAATGAGCAGTTCTTC. The whole variable domain, filled in from reference TRBV30 and TRBJ2-1, reads SQTIHQWPATLVQPVGSPLSLECTVEGTSNPNLYWYRQAAGRGLQLLFYSVGIGQISSEVPQNLSASRPQDRQFILSSKKLLLSDSGFYLCAWSSRTGSSYNEQFFGPGTRLTVL.

This sequence joins TRBV7-9 and TRBJ1-6; 7 bases agree with TRBD1. From germline, CDR1 is SEHNR and CDR2 FQNEAQ (reference sequence). The V gene end was trimmed by 4 bases and the J gene end by 4 bases; junction bases not matched to a gene: 13. CDR3 size: 18 residues. CDR3 in amino acids: CASSSGTFGQAYNSPLHF. The CDR3 nucleotides are TGTGCCAGCAGCTCTGGAACCTTTGGACAGGCTTATAATTCACCCCTCCACTTT.

This sequence joins TRBV6-5 and TRBJ1-5, with TRBD1 matching 8 bases. Unmatched junction bases numbered 0, after V lost 0 bases and J lost 2 bases. Germline V gene lookup returns CDR1 MNHEY and CDR2 SVGAGI. The CDR3 is 15 residues long. CDR3 sequence: CASSYSGQGNQPQHF. The CDR3 DNA is TGTGCCAGCAGTTACTCGGGACAGGGCAATCAGCCCCAGCATTTT.

The chain links TRBV6-2 or TRBV6-3 to TRBJ2-2; 9 bases align to TRBD2. V gave up 0 bases and J gave up 5 bases; unmatched junction bases: 4. Germline V CDR1 and CDR2: MNHEY, SVGEGT. CDR3 length: 16 amino acids. The CDR3 loop reads CASSYSRLAVTGELFF. CDR3 DNA sequence: TGTGCCAGCAGTTACTCTCGACTAGCGGTTACCGGGGAGCTGTTTTTT.

The J gene is TRBJ2-2, the V gene TRBV15; D call uncertain. CDR1 and CDR2 from the germline V gene are LNHNV and YYDKDF (reference sequence). This CDR3 is 13 amino acids long. V lost 1 base, J lost 9 bases, and 9 bases lay in between. The CDR3 nucleotides are TGTGCCACCAGCAGAGTGCAGGCCCGGGAGCTGTTTTTT. This translates into CATSRVQARELFF.

V and J are TRBV21-1 and TRBJ2-7; the table assigns TRBD2, which was not confirmed against the DNA. TRBV21-1 is a recognized pseudogene. The CDR3 has 15 residues. The CDR3 loop reads CASSKTCPPTYEQYF. CDR3 coding DNA: TGTGCCAGCAGCAAGACTTGTCCTCCCACCTACGAGCAGTACTTC.

The V call is TRBV30, the J call TRBJ2-7, with TRBD1 matching over 7 bases. CDR3 length equals 12 residues. V lost 5 bases to trimming and J lost 5 bases; unmatched junction nucleotides: 6. Germline CDR1 is GTSNPN and CDR2 is SVGIG (reference sequence). CDR3 sequence: CAWGRQGDEQYF. Written as DNA, the CDR3 is TGTGCCTGGGGACGGCAGGGGGACGAGCAGTACTTC.

V and J are TRBV28 and TRBJ1-5; D perhaps matches TRBD1 (5 bases). This CDR3 spans 12 amino acids. Germline loops: CDR1 MDHEN, CDR2 SYDVKM. Trimming took 7 bases from V and 6 from J, leaving 10 bases between them. CDR3: CASNAGVQPQHF. DNA for the CDR3: TGTGCCAGCAACGCGGGGGTTCAGCCCCAGCATTTT.

This rearrangement joins TRBV10-3 to TRBJ1-1; a weak D match, TRBD1 (5 bases). The germline gives CDR1 ENHRY, CDR2 SYGVKD. The CDR3 consists of 14 residues. V lost 6 bases, J lost 1 base, and 12 bases lay in between. CDR3 DNA: TGTGCCATCAGCTCTGACGGACAGAACACTGAAGCTTTCTTT. This encodes CAISSDGQNTEAFF.

This clone appeared a single time. This rearrangement joins TRBV4-2 to TRBJ2-5; D remains unclear. Looked up from germline, CDR1 is LGHNA and CDR2 is YNFKEQ. V was shortened by 1 base and J by 1 base, with 7 bases between the two germline ends. CDR3 size: 14 residues. The CDR3, as DNA: TGTGCCAGCAGCCAAGGTCCCAGCCAAGAGACCCAGTACTTC. It encodes CASSQGPSQETQYF.

V gene TRBV7-9 combines with J gene TRBJ2-6, with 9 bases that match TRBD2. V gave up 1 base and J gave up 0 bases; unmatched junction bases: 4. The CDR3 contains 18 residues. Looked up from germline, CDR1 is SEHNR and CDR2 is FQNEAQ (reference sequence). The CDR3 DNA reads as TGTGCCAGCAGCTTAGTAGCGGGGGCGTTCTCTGGGGCCAACGTCCTGACTTTC. Encoded protein: CASSLVAGAFSGANVLTF.

The J gene is TRBJ1-1, the V gene TRBV7-8; 9 bases map to TRBD1. This CDR3 spans 14 amino acids. Germline assignment: CDR1 SGHVS and CDR2 FQNEAQ. The V gene end was trimmed by 7 bases and the J gene end by 4 bases; junction bases not matched to a gene: 7. The CDR3 coding sequence is TGTGCCAGCAACCCGGGACAGGGTCCCACTGAAGCTTTCTTT. Amino acids: CASNPGQGPTEAFF.

The genes are TRBV7-2 and TRBJ2-7; TRBD1 aligns across 8 bases. This CDR3 is 15 amino acids long. Looked up from germline, CDR1 is SGHTA and CDR2 is FQGNSA. V gave up 4 bases and J gave up 4 bases; unmatched junction bases: 9. CDR3 protein: CASSSQGARGYEQYF. The DNA for the CDR3 is TGTGCCAGCAGCTCGCAGGGGGCTCGCGGGTACGAGCAGTACTTC.

The rearrangement joins TRBV14 to TRBJ2-1; possible D gene TRBD2, 6 bases. V was trimmed by 0 bases and J by 0 bases, leaving 18 bases between them. This CDR3 has 19 amino acids. Germline CDR1 SGHDN, CDR2 FVKESK. As DNA, the CDR3 is TGTGCCAGCAGCCAAGACCCTAGGAGGGGTATGGCCTCCTACAATGAGCAGTTCTTC. It encodes CASSQDPRRGMASYNEQFF.

This sequence joins TRBV4-3 and TRBJ2-7; 7 nucleotides match TRBD2. CDR1 and CDR2 (germline): LGHNA, YSLEER. The CDR3 sequence is 13 residues long. After removal of 0 bases from V and 6 bases from J, the junction contained 2 bases not matched to a gene. The CDR3 is CASSQDWGGEQYF. DNA of the CDR3: TGCGCCAGCAGCCAAGATTGGGGGGGCGAGCAGTACTTC.

The table lists this clone with a few counts. This rearrangement joins TRBV27 to TRBJ2-3; tentative D call: TRBD1 (6 bases). CDR3 length equals 14 residues. Germline V gene data show CDR1 as MNHEY and CDR2 as SMNVEV (reference sequence). V gave up 6 bases and J gave up 7 bases, with 17 bases separating them. In DNA, the CDR3 is TGTGCCAGCAGAGGACAGATCCCACCCTATACGCAGTATTTT. Translation gives CASRGQIPPYTQYF.

The chain employs TRBV28 and TRBJ1-5; the D is unclear. V gave up 8 bases and J gave up 5 bases, with 16 bases separating them. Per germline, CDR1 MDHEN and CDR2 SYDVKM. This CDR3 spans 14 amino acids. Here the CDR3 reads CASRFNLFDQPQHF. The CDR3 DNA follows: TGTGCCAGCCGCTTCAATCTATTCGATCAGCCCCAGCATTTT.

This clone appeared once. V gene TRBV6-5 combines with J gene TRBJ2-5; D is possibly TRBD2 (5 bases). The V and J ends lost 6 bases and 0 bases respectively, with 8 bases between them. The CDR3 runs to 13 residues. The germline V gene encodes CDR1 MNHEY and CDR2 SVGAGI. As DNA, the CDR3 is TGTGCCAGCAGCGGACTGTACCAAGAGACCCAGTACTTC. Translation: CASSGLYQETQYF.

For the CDR3, the DNA is TGTGCCAGCCAAGAACGCATGGGGAGACCAAGGACCTACAATGAGCAGTTCTTC. Its translation is CASQERMGRPRTYNEQFF. This chain connects TRBV19 to TRBJ2-1, with a weak D call TRBD2 (5 bases). Germline CDR1 and CDR2: LNHDA and SQIVND (reference sequence). V was pared by 9 bases and J by 2 bases, with 26 bases between. This CDR3 region has 18 residues.